A selection of T cell receptor beta chains follows, all from one sample in a study of blood T cell repertoires in COVID-19. Sequencing was performed with immunoSEQ multiplex PCR; in TCRdb, only in-frame clones are kept and a portion is missing. The repertoire holds approximately 210,000 clones, with around 86% as singletons. Sequenced sample: peripheral blood. The receptors here all came from a man aged 25 to 40 who had recovered from COVID-19. CDR3s include the opening cysteine and the closing phenylalanine or tryptophan. D genes are given only for firm matches. Size tells how often a clone was seen (once, few, many) or the class of an expanded clone, and some rows leave it out.

cdr3_aa	cdr3_nt	d_call	v_call	j_call	clone_size
CASSTGTVEKLFF	TGTGCCAGCAGTACAGGGACAGTGGAAAAACTGTTTTTT	TRBD1	TRBV12-3/TRBV12-4	TRBJ1-4	NA
CASSSERGTSGELFF	TGTGCCAGCAGCTCCGAGCGGGGTACATCCGGGGAGCTGTTTTTT	TRBD2	TRBV5-6	TRBJ2-2	NA
CASRTTGNEQYF	TGCGCCAGCAGGACGACAGGGAACGAGCAGTACTTC	TRBD1	TRBV5-1	TRBJ2-7	NA
CASSELRTGGNYGYTF	TGTGCCAGCAGTGAATTAAGGACAGGCGGTAACTATGGCTACACCTTC	TRBD1	TRBV25-1	TRBJ1-2	NA
CASSIAVTYGYTF	TGTGCCAGTAGTATTGCGGTGACTTATGGCTACACCTTC	NA	TRBV19	TRBJ1-2	NA
CAWSVGTGNEAFF	TGTGCCTGGAGTGTAGGGACAGGGAATGAAGCTTTCTTT	TRBD1	TRBV30	TRBJ1-1	NA
CLLGLLLGYGYTF	TGCCTCCTGGGACTCCTCCTCGGCTATGGCTACACCTTC	NA	TRBV6-5	TRBJ1-2	NA
CASSELGRGGGNTIYF	TGTGCCAGCAGTGAATTGGGAAGGGGGGGTGGAAACACCATATATTTT	NA	TRBV25-1	TRBJ1-3	NA
CASRPTGGDYGYTF	TGTGCCAGCAGGCCGACAGGGGGCGACTATGGCTACACCTTC	TRBD1	TRBV27	TRBJ1-2	few
CASSALAGGLTDTQYF	TGTGCCAGCAGTGCCCTAGCGGGGGGCCTCACAGATACGCAGTATTTT	TRBD2	TRBV2	TRBJ2-3	NA
CASSWGRGINQPQHF	TGTGCCAGCAGTTGGGGCAGGGGCATCAATCAGCCCCAGCATTTT	NA	TRBV6-2/TRBV6-3	TRBJ1-5	NA
CASDREGAGATSSSGNTIYF	TGCGCCAGCGACCGGGAGGGTGCAGGGGCCACCTCCAGCTCTGGAAACACCATATATTTT	NA	TRBV23-1	TRBJ1-3	NA
CASSWDFQETQYF	TGTGCCAGCAGCTGGGACTTTCAAGAGACCCAGTACTTC	NA	TRBV7-7	TRBJ2-5	NA
CASSYSVSTDEQFF	TGTGCCAGCAGTTACTCTGTCTCGACAGATGAGCAGTTCTTC	NA	TRBV6-5	TRBJ2-1	NA
CASSYSSGTGDQPQHF	TGTGCCAGCAGTTACTCCAGCGGGACAGGGGATCAGCCCCAGCATTTT	TRBD1	TRBV6-6	TRBJ1-5	NA
CASSPHTGNTEAFF	TGTGCCAGCAGCCCTCACACAGGGAACACTGAAGCTTTCTTT	NA	TRBV3-1/TRBV3-2	TRBJ1-1	NA
CASRTLRATDTQYF	TGTGCCAGCAGGACACTGAGGGCCACAGATACGCAGTATTTT	NA	TRBV27	TRBJ2-3	NA
CAISGEKSRTGGFTGELFF	TGTGCCATCAGTGGGGAAAAGTCTCGGACAGGGGGGTTCACCGGGGAGCTGTTTTTT	TRBD1	TRBV10-3	TRBJ2-2	NA
CASSVNPDRGHGYTF	TGTGCCAGTAGTGTCAACCCTGACAGGGGCCATGGCTACACCTTC	TRBD1	TRBV19	TRBJ1-2	few
CASSIRGSDRQWGYTF	TGTGCCAGTAGTATAAGGGGATCGGACAGGCAGTGGGGCTACACCTTC	TRBD1	TRBV19	TRBJ1-2	NA
CASSRAGTAHTEAFF	TGTGCCAGCAGCCGGGCCGGGACAGCTCACACTGAAGCTTTCTTT	TRBD1	TRBV7-6	TRBJ1-1	NA
CASSFHNRGRTEAFF	TGTGCCAGCAGCTTCCACAACCGGGGGAGGACTGAAGCTTTCTTT	NA	TRBV7-2	TRBJ1-1	NA
CASSLGDRGLAEAFF	TGCGCCAGCAGCTTGGGGGACAGGGGGCTCGCTGAAGCTTTCTTT	TRBD1	TRBV5-1	TRBJ1-1	once
CAISVEGAYTEAFF	TGTGCCATCAGTGTTGAGGGGGCGTACACTGAAGCTTTCTTT	TRBD1	TRBV10-3	TRBJ1-1	NA
CASSPPNYEQYF	TGTGCCAGCTCACCACCTAACTACGAGCAGTACTTC	NA	TRBV18	TRBJ2-7	NA
CASSLTERNTEAFF	TGTGCCAGCAGTTTGACGGAGAGGAACACTGAAGCTTTCTTT	NA	TRBV27	TRBJ1-1	NA
CASRRPGTGDYEQYF	TGTGCCAGCAGGCGTCCCGGGACAGGGGACTACGAGCAGTACTTC	TRBD1	TRBV5-6	TRBJ2-7	few
CAWAGNYEQYF	TGTGCCTGGGCAGGGAACTACGAGCAGTACTTC	NA	TRBV30	TRBJ2-7	NA
CASSLEQGATDTQYF	TGCGCCAGCAGCTTAGAACAGGGTGCGACAGATACGCAGTATTTT	NA	TRBV5-1	TRBJ2-3	NA
CASSLGLAVNTGELFF	TGTGCCAGCAGCTTGGGACTAGCGGTCAACACCGGGGAGCTGTTTTTT	TRBD2	TRBV5-8	TRBJ2-2	NA
CASSFRTNNSPLHF	TGTGCCAGCAGTTTCAGAACCAATAATTCACCCCTCCACTTT	NA	TRBV27	TRBJ1-6	NA
CASSPSLTGITTNEKLFF	TGTGCCAGCAGCCCTAGCCTAACAGGGATCACAACTAATGAAAAACTGTTTTTT	NA	TRBV7-9	TRBJ1-4	once
CATWASNYGYTF	TGTGCCACCTGGGCTTCTAACTATGGCTACACCTTC	NA	TRBV7-8	TRBJ1-2	NA